This T cell receptor beta chain was documented in a study of blood T cell repertoires in COVID-19. Overall study context: COVID-19 samples, acute and convalescent, were from the United States, Italy and Spain.

As processed by the authors: Amplification of reference gene primers was used by the study to estimate nucleated cell counts. Generated by immunoSEQ multiplex PCR, the TCRdb table keeps only in-frame clones and is missing some. Clone size and the V and J calls come from that table; the DNA yielded D and trimming. The data hold 150,000 or so clones, with roughly 83% observed a single time. Exposed enrollees had met someone with a PCR-confirmed or clinician-diagnosed COVID-19 case at some point within the 2 weeks before study entry. There are 16 residues in the CDR3. With V trimmed by 6 bases and J by 0 bases, 8 bases remained unmatched. Germline V gene sequence: CDR1 MGHRA, CDR2 YSYEKL.

This TCR was sampled from a man aged 70-80 years who had been exposed to COVID-19. The chain is built from TRBV4-1 and TRBJ1-3, with 7 bases that match TRBD1. The specimen sequenced was PBMCs or T cells enriched from blood (not recorded which). CDR3 sequence reads: CASREGQTSSGNTIYF. The CDR3 region has the DNA TGCGCCAGCAGGGAGGGACAGACGAGCTCTGGAAACACCATATATTTT.